This T cell receptor beta chain was sequenced during a study of STAT5B mutations in CD4+ large granular lymphocyte leukemia. TCRdb keeps only in-frame clones here, not all; method: immunoSEQ multiplex PCR. The table includes about 40,000 clones, 84% detected once. The CDR3 consists of 13 residues. The V segment lost 0 bases and the J segment 8 bases; nucleotides outside the gene matches: 4. CDR1 SGHRS and CDR2 YFSETQ come from the germline V gene. This receptor was identified in a human donor in good health. The sequenced sample was CD4+ T cells from blood buffy coats. The chain joins TRBV5-1 to TRBJ1-2; 7 bases fit TRBD1. CDR3 protein: CASSLVTGDGYTF. The CDR3 region has the DNA TGCGCCAGCAGCTTGGTTACAGGGGACGGCTACACCTTC.